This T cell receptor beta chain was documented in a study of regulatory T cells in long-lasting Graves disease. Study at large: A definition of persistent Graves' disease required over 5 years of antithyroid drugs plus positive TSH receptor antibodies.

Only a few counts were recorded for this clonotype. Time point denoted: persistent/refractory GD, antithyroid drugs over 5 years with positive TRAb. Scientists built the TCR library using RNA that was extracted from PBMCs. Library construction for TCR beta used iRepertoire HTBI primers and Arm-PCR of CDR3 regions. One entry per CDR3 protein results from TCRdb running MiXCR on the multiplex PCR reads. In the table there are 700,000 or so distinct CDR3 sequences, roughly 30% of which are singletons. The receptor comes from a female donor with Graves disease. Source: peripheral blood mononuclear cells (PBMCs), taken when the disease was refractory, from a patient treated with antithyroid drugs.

CDR3 loop: CSTRDGPYEQYF. DNA of the CDR3: TGCAGCACCCGGGACGGACCCTACGAGCAGTACTTC. The chain links TRBV29-1 to TRBJ2-7; TRBD1 or TRBD2 may be the D gene (5 bases each). Trimming stripped 8 bases from V and 2 bases from J, with 13 bases between. The CDR3 sequence is 12 residues long. Looked up from germline, CDR1 is SQVTM and CDR2 is ANQGSEA.